This T cell receptor (beta chain) was identified during a study of identical twins. Study conclusions and caveats: Twins' surplus sharing was weaker for beta out-of-frame sequences. Twins shared out-of-frame alpha sequences with excess low generation probability.

This clonotype was seen a few times. Its antigen is not identified. The CDR3 contains 16 residues. Germline lookup yields CDR1 SGHRS and CDR2 YFSETQ. Between the trimmed V and J ends, which lost 0 bases and 1 base, there was a span of 10 bases. TCRdb recomputed calls from the 5' RACE reads with MiXCR, one row per CDR3 protein. The data show approximately 890,000 distinct CDR3 sequences, over 9% seen once. The data also belong to a second study, concerning yellow fever vaccine responses in identical twins.

The rearrangement uses TRBV5-1 and TRBJ2-2, with a tentative D call TRBD1 (7 bases). What was sequenced was PBMCs. This TCR came from a woman younger than 30 in good health. The CDR3 DNA reads TGCGCCAGCAGCTTGGCAGGGGGGATGAACACCGGGGAGCTGTTTTTT. Residues: CASSLAGGMNTGELFF.